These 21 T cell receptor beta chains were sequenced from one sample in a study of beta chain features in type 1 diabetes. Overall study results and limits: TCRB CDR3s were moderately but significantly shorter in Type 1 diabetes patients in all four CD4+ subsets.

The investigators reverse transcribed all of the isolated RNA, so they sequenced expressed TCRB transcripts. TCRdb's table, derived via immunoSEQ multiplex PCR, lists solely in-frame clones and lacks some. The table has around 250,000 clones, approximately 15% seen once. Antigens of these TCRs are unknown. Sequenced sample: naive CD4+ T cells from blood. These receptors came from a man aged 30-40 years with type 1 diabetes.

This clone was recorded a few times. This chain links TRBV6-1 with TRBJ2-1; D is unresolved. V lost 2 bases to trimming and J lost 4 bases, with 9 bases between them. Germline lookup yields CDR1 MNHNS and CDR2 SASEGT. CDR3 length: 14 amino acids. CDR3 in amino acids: CASSETTSYNEQFF. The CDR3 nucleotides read TGTGCCAGCAGTGAAACTACCTCTTACAATGAGCAGTTCTTC.

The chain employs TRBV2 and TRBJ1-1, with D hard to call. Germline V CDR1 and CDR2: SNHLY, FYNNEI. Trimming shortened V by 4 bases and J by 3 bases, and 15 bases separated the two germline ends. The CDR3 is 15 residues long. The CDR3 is CASSVRGPGDTEAFF. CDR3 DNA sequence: TGTGCCAGCAGTGTGCGTGGCCCGGGAGACACTGAAGCTTTCTTT.

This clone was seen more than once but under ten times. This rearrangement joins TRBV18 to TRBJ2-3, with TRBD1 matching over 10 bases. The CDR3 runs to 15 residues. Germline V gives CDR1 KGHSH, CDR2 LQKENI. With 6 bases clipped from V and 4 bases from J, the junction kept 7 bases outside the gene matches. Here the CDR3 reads CASSHRDRGPDTQYF. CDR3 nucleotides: TGTGCCAGCTCCCACCGGGACAGGGGTCCAGATACGCAGTATTTT. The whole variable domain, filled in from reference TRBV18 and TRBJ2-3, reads NAGVMQNPRHLVRRRGQEARLRCSPMKGHSHVYWYRQLPEEGLKFMVYLQKENIIDESGMPKERFSAEFPKEGPSILRIQQVVRGDSAAYFCASSHRDRGPDTQYFGPGTRLTVL.

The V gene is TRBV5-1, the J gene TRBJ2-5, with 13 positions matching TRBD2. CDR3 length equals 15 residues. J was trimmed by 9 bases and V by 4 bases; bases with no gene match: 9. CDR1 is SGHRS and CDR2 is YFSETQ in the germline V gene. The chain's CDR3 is CASSDSGTSGMSQYF. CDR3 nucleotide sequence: TGCGCCAGCAGCGACTCCGGGACTAGCGGGATGTCCCAGTACTTC.

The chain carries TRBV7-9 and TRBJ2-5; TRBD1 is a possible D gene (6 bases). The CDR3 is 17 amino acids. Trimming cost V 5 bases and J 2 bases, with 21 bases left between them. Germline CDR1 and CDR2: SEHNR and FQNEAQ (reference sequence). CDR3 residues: CASSPTAVVQGQETQYF. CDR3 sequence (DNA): TGTGCCAGCAGCCCTACCGCCGTGGTTCAGGGGCAAGAGACCCAGTACTTC.

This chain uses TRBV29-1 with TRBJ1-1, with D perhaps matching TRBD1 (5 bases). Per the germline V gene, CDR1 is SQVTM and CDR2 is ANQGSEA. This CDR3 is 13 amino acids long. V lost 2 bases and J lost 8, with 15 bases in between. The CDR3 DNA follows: TGCAGCGTTGAACATCCGCTCGCAGGGGAAGCTTTCTTT. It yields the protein CSVEHPLAGEAFF. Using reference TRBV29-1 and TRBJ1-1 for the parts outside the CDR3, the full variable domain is SAVISQKPSRDICQRGTSLTIQCQVDSQVTMMFWYRQQPGQSLTLIATANQGSEATYESGFVIDKFPISRPNLTFSTLTVSNMSPEDSSIYLCSVEHPLAGEAFFGQGTRLTVV.

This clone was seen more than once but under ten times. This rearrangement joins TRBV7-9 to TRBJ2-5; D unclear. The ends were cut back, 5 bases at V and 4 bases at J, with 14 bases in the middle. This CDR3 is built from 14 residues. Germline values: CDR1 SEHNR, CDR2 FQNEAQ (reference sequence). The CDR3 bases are TGTGCCAGCAGCAACCGGGTCCCCACAGAGACCCAGTACTTC. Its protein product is CASSNRVPTETQYF.

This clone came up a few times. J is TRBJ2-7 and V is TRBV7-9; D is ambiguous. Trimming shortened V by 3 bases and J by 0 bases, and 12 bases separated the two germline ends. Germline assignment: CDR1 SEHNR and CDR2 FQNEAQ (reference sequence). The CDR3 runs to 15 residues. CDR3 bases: TGTGCCAGCAGCTTTGTCCAGGCGAGCTCCTACGAGCAGTACTTC. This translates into CASSFVQASSYEQYF.

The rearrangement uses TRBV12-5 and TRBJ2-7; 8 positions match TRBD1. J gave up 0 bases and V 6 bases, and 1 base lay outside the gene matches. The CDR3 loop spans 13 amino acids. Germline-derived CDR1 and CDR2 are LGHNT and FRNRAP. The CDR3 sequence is CASGTGASYEQYF. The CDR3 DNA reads TGTGCTAGTGGGACAGGGGCCTCCTACGAGCAGTACTTC.

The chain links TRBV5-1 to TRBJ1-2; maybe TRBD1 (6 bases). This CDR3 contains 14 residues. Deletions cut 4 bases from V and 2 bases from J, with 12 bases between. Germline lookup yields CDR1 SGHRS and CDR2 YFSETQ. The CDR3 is CASSTWQGNYGYTF. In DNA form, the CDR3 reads TGCGCCAGCAGCACCTGGCAGGGGAACTATGGCTACACCTTC. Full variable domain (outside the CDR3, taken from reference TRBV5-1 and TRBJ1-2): KAGVTQTPRYLIKTRGQQVTLSCSPISGHRSVSWYQQTPGQGLQFLFEYFSETQRNKGNFPGRFSGRQFSNSRSEMNVSTLELGDSALYLCASSTWQGNYGYTFGSGTRLTVV.

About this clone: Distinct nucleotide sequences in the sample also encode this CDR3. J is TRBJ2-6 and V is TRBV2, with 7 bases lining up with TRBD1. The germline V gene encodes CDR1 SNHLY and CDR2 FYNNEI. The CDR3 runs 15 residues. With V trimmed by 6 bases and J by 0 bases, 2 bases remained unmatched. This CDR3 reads CASRAGGSGANVLTF. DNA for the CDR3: TGTGCCAGCAGGGCAGGGGGCTCTGGGGCCAACGTCCTGACTTTC.

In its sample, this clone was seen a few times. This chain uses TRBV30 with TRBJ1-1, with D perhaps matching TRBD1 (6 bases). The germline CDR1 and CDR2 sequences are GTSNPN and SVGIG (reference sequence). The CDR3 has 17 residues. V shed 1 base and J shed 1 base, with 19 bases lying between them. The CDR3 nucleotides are TGTGCCTGGAGTGATCTAATGGGACAAAACCGGAACACTGAAGCTTTCTTT. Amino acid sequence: CAWSDLMGQNRNTEAFF.

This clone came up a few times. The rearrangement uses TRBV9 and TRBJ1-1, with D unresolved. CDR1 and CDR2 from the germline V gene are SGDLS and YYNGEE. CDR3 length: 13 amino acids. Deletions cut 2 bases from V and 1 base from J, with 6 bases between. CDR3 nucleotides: TGTGCCAGCAGCGTTGAGCCGAACACTGAAGCTTTCTTT. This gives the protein CASSVEPNTEAFF. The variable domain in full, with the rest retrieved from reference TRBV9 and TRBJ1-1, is DSGVTQTPKHLITATGQRVTLRCSPRSGDLSVYWYQQSLDQGLQFLIQYYNGEERAKGNILERFSAQQFPDLHSELNLSSLELGDSALYFCASSVEPNTEAFFGQGTRLTVV.

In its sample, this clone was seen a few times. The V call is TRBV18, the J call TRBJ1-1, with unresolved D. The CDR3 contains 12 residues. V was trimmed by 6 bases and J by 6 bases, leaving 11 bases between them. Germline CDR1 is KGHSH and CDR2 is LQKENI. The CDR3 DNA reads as TGTGCCAGCTCTCGACCTGAGGCTGAAGCTTTCTTT. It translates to CASSRPEAEAFF.

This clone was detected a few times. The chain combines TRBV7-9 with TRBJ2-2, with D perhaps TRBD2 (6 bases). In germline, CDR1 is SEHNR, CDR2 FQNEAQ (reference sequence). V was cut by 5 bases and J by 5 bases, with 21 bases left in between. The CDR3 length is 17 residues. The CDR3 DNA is TGTGCCAGCAGCACCCTCGTGGGGGGTACCCCTACCGGGGAGCTGTTTTTT. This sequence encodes CASSTLVGGTPTGELFF.

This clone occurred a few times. The CDR3 sequence is CASSERQGSYEQYF. The CDR3 bases are TGTGCCAGCAGCGAACGACAGGGCTCCTACGAGCAGTACTTC. The chain joins TRBV5-4 to TRBJ2-7, with 7 bases matching TRBD1. The CDR3 has 14 amino acids. J lost 0 bases, V lost 4 bases, and 4 bases had no gene match. CDR1 is SGHNT, CDR2 YYREEE, per germline (reference sequence). The full variable domain, rest sourced from reference TRBV5-4 and TRBJ2-7, is ETGVTQSPTHLIKTRGQQVTLRCSSQSGHNTVSWYQQALGQGPQFIFQYYREEENGRGNFPPRFSGLQFPNYSSELNVNALELDDSALYLCASSERQGSYEQYFGPGTRLTVT.

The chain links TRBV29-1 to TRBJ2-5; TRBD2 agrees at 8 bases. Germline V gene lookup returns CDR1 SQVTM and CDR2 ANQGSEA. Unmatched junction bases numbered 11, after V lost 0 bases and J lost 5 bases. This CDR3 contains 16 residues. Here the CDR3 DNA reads TGCAGCGTTGAAGAACCCAGCGGGGGAGGTATGGAGACCCAGTACTTC. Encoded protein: CSVEEPSGGGMETQYF. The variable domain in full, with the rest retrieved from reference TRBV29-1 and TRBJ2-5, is SAVISQKPSRDICQRGTSLTIQCQVDSQVTMMFWYRQQPGQSLTLIATANQGSEATYESGFVIDKFPISRPNLTFSTLTVSNMSPEDSSIYLCSVEEPSGGGMETQYFGPGTRLLVL.

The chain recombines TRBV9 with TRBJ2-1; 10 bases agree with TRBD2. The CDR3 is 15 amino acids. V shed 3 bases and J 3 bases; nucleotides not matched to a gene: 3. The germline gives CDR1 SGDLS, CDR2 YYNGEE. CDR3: CASSESGGGYNEQFF. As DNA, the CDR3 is TGTGCCAGCAGCGAGAGCGGGGGGGGCTACAATGAGCAGTTCTTC.

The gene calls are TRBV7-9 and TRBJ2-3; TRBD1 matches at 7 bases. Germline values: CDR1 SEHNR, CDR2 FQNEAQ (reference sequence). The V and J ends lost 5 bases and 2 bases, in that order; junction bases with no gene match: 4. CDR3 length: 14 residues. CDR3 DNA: TGTGCCAGCAGCCAGGGACAGCTCACAGATACGCAGTATTTT. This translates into CASSQGQLTDTQYF.

The CDR3 protein is CAWTSLAGAYEQYF. CDR3 nucleotides: TGTGCCTGGACGTCCCTAGCGGGAGCCTACGAGCAGTACTTC. The chain carries TRBV30 and TRBJ2-7; 10 bases are shared with TRBD2. Germline trimming cut 4 bases from V and 2 bases from J; bases unmatched to any gene: 5. Germline CDR1 is GTSNPN and CDR2 is SVGIG (reference sequence). The length of the CDR3 is 14 residues.

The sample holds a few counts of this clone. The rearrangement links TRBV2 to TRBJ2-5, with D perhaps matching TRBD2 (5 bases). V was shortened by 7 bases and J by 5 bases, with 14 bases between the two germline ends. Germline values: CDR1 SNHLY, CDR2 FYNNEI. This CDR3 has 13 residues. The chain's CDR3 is CASTPEGWETQYF. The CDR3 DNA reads TGTGCCAGCACCCCCGAGGGTTGGGAGACCCAGTACTTC.